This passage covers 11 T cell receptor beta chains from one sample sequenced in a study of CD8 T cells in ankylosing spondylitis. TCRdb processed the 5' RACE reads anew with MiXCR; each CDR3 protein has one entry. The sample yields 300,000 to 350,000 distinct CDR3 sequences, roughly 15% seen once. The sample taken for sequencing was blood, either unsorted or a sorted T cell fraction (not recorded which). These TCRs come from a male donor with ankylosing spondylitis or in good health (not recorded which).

The CDR3 DNA reads TGTGCCAGTAGTCTCGGGGAGGGCTACGAGCAGTACTTC. The encoded protein is CASSLGEGYEQYF. J is TRBJ2-7 and V is TRBV19; 7 nucleotides match TRBD2. The CDR3 totals 13 residues. The germline CDR1 and CDR2 sequences are LNHDA and SQIVND (reference sequence). V dropped 5 bases and J dropped 3; count of bases not matched to a gene: 4.

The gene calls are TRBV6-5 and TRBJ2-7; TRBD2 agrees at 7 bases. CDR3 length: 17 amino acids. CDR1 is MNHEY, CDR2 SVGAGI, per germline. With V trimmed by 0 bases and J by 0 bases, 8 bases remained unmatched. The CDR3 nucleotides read TGTGCCAGCAGTTACTCGAGGCGGGGCGGGAGCTCCTACGAGCAGTACTTC. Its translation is CASSYSRRGGSSYEQYF.

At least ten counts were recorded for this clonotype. CDR3 in amino acids: CASSRTPGQGQNEQFF. CDR3 DNA sequence: TGTGCCAGCAGTCGAACCCCGGGACAGGGACAGAATGAGCAGTTCTTC. This rearrangement joins TRBV12-3 or TRBV12-4 to TRBJ2-1, with TRBD1 matching 9 bases. This CDR3 comprises 16 residues. J lost 7 bases, V lost 5 bases, and 12 bases had no gene match.

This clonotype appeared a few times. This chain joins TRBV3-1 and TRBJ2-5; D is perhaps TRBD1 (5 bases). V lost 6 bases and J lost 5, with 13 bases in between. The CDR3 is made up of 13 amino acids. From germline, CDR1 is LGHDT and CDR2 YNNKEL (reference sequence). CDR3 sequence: CASRTRGAETQYF. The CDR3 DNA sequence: TGTGCCAGCAGAACAAGGGGCGCGGAGACCCAGTACTTC.

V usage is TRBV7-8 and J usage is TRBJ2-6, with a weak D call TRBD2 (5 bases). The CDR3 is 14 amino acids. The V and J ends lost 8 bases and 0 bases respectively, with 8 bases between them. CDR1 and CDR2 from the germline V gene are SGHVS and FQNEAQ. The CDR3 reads CASGLASGANVLTF. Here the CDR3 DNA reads TGTGCCAGCGGACTCGCCTCTGGGGCCAACGTCCTGACTTTC.

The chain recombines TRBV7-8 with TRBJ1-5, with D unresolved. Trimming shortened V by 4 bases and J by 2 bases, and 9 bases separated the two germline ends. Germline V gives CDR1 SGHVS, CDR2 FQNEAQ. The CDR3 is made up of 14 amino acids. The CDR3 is CASSSSVGNQPQHF. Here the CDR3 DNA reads TGTGCCAGCAGCTCCAGCGTTGGCAATCAGCCCCAGCATTTT.

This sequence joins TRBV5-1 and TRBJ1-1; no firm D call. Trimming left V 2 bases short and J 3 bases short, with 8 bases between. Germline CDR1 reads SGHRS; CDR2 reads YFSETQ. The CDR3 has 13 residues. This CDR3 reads CASSFREDTEAFF. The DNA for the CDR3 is TGCGCCAGCAGCTTTAGGGAAGACACTGAAGCTTTCTTT.

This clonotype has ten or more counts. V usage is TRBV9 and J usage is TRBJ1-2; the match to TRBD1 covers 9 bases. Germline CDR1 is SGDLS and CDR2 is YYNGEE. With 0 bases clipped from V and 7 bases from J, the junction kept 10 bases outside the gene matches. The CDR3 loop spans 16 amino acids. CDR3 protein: CASSVAPRQGVGGYTF. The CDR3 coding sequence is TGTGCCAGCAGCGTAGCCCCTCGACAGGGGGTAGGTGGCTACACCTTC.

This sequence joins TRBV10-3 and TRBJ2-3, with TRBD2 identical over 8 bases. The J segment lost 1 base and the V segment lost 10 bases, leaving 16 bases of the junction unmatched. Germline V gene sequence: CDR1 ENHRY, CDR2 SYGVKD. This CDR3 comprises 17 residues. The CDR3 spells CATLPGGGTSGTDTQYF. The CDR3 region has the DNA TGTGCCACCCTTCCGGGAGGGGGGACCTCGGGCACAGATACGCAGTATTTT.

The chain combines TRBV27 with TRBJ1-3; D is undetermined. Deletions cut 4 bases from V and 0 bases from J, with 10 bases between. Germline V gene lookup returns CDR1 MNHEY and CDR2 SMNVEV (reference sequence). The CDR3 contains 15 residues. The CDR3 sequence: CASSSAGDSGNTIYF. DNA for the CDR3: TGTGCCAGCAGTTCCGCCGGGGACTCTGGAAACACCATATATTTT.

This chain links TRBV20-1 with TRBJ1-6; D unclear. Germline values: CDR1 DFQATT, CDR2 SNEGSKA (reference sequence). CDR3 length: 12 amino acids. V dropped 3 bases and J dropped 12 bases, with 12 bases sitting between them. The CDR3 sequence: CSASDGRQPLHF. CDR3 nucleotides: TGCAGTGCTAGTGACGGCCGTCAACCCCTCCACTTT.